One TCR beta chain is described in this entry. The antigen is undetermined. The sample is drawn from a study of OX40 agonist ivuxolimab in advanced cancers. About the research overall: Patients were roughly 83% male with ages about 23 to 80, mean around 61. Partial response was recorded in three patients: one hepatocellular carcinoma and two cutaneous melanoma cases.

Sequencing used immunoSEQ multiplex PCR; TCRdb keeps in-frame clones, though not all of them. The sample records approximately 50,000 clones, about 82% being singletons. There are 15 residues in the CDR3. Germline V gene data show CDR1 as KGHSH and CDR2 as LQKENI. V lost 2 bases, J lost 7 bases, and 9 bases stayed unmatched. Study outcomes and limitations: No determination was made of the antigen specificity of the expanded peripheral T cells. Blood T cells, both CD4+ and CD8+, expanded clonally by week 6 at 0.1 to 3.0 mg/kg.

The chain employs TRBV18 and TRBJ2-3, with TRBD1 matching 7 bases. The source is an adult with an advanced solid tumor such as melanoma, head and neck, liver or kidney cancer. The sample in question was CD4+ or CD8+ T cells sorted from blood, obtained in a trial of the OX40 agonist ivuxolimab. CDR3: CASSPGRGIRHTQYF. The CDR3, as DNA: TGTGCCAGCTCACCAGGCAGGGGGATCCGTCATACGCAGTATTTT.